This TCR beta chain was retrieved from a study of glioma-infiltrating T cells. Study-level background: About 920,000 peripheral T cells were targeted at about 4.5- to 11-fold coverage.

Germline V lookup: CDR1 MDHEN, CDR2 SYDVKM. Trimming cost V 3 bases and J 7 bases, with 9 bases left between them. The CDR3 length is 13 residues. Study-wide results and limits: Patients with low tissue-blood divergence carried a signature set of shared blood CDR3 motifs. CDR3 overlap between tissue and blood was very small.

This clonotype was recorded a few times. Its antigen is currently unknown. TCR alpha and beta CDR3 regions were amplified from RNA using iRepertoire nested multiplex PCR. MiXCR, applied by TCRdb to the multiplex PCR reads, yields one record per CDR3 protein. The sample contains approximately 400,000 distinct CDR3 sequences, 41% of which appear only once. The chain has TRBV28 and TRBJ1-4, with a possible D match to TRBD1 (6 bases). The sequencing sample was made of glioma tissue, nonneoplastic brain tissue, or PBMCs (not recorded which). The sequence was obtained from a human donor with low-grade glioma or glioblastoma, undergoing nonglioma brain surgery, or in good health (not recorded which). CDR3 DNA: TGTGCCAGCAGTTTCGGGGGGCGTGAAAAACTGTTTTTT. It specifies CASSFGGREKLFF.